The 30 T cell receptor beta chains in this list originate from one sample, sequenced in a study of early T cells in non-severe SARS-CoV-2 infection. MiXCR, applied by TCRdb to the 5' RACE reads, yields one record per CDR3 protein. The sample carries around 30,000 distinct CDR3 sequences, under 6% recorded once. Material for sequencing was whole blood. The receptor set was obtained from an adult who was a healthcare worker with PCR-confirmed SARS-CoV-2 infection or an uninfected control (not recorded which).

This clonotype was counted ten times or more. The rearrangement links TRBV2 to TRBJ2-2; D gene unclear. V was pared by 4 bases and J by 1 base, with 4 bases between. Per germline, CDR1 SNHLY and CDR2 FYNNEI. The CDR3 totals 13 residues. CDR3 coding DNA: TGTGCCAGCAGTGTAAAGAACACCGGGGAGCTGTTTTTT. It is translated as CASSVKNTGELFF.

By share, this clonotype counts as medium-sized (0.01 to 0.1%). This chain links TRBV19 with TRBJ2-4, with TRBD1 as a possible D gene (5 bases). This CDR3 has 19 residues. The V gene lost 0 bases and the J gene lost 0 bases, with 18 bases spanning the gap. Germline V gives CDR1 LNHDA, CDR2 SQIVND (reference sequence). CDR3 DNA: TGTGCCAGTAGTATAGAAGGTGACAGCCCAGTTTTAGCCAAAAACATTCAGTACTTC. It translates to CASSIEGDSPVLAKNIQYF.

The CDR3 spells CASSSWTVLGNTIYF. As DNA, the CDR3 is TGTGCCAGCAGCTCGTGGACAGTCCTTGGAAACACCATATATTTT. The chain carries TRBV13 and TRBJ1-3, with a tentative D call TRBD1 (6 bases). CDR3 length: 15 amino acids. Per germline, CDR1 PRHDT and CDR2 FYEKMQ (reference sequence). Trimming cost V 4 bases and J 3 bases, with 13 bases left between them.

This clonotype appeared many times. J is TRBJ2-3 and V is TRBV12-3 or TRBV12-4; 9 nucleotides agree with TRBD2. The CDR3 length is 15 residues. After removal of 3 bases from V and 5 bases from J, the junction contained 6 bases not matched to a gene. CDR3 region: CASSFQRGAGDTQYF. The CDR3 coding sequence is TGTGCCAGCAGTTTCCAGCGGGGGGCAGGAGATACGCAGTATTTT.

This clonotype was observed many times. The chain carries TRBV5-1 and TRBJ2-7; 7 nucleotides align to TRBD1. J gave up 2 bases and V 4 bases, and 9 bases lay outside the gene matches. The CDR3 is 15 amino acids. CDR1 and CDR2 from the germline V gene are SGHRS and YFSETQ. The DNA of the CDR3 is TGCGCCAGCAGCACAAACCGGGACAGCACCTACGAGCAGTACTTC. It yields the protein CASSTNRDSTYEQYF.

The sample holds many counts of this clonotype. V usage is TRBV28 and J usage is TRBJ1-2; D perhaps matches TRBD1 (5 bases). The V end lost 10 bases, the J end lost 6 bases, and 9 bases lay between the germline ends. The germline gives CDR1 MDHEN, CDR2 SYDVKM. The CDR3 covers 10 residues. The CDR3 region has the DNA TGTGCCACCCTGGGGGATGGCTACACCTTC. The encoded protein is CATLGDGYTF.

The table lists this clonotype with many counts. The chain is built from TRBV28 and TRBJ2-7; 15 bases line up with TRBD2. Germline V gives CDR1 MDHEN, CDR2 SYDVKM. The CDR3 sequence is 17 residues long. V shed 4 bases and J 5 bases; nucleotides not matched to a gene: 9. The CDR3 sequence is CASSSSGLAGGWDEQYF. The CDR3, as DNA: TGTGCCAGCAGTTCCTCGGGACTAGCGGGGGGTTGGGACGAGCAGTACTTC.

Ten or more counts support this clonotype. The J gene is TRBJ2-5, the V gene TRBV20-1; TRBD1 is a possible D gene (5 bases). The CDR3 has 13 amino acids. The germline V gene has CDR1 DFQATT and CDR2 SNEGSKA (reference sequence). Trimming removed 0 bases from V and 3 bases from J, with 8 bases in between. The CDR3 sequence: CSARDGREETQYF. The CDR3 DNA follows: TGCAGTGCTAGAGACGGCAGGGAAGAGACCCAGTACTTC.

This clonotype showed up just a few times. This chain joins TRBV6-1 and TRBJ1-2; 7 bases align to TRBD1. Germline V gene data show CDR1 as MNHNS and CDR2 as SASEGT. Unmatched junction bases numbered 10, after V lost 4 bases and J lost 5 bases. The CDR3 is made up of 15 amino acids. Here the CDR3 DNA reads TGTGCCAGCAGTGCTTCCGGGACAGAGGGATATGGCTACACCTTC. It codes for CASSASGTEGYGYTF.

In its sample, this clonotype was seen many times. V and J are TRBV5-1 and TRBJ2-2, with 11 bases lining up with TRBD1. The CDR3 runs 14 residues. Germline V gives CDR1 SGHRS, CDR2 YFSETQ. J was trimmed by 6 bases and V by 3 bases; bases with no gene match: 1. CDR3 sequence reads: CASSSGQGAGELFF. CDR3 DNA: TGCGCCAGCAGCTCGGGACAGGGGGCCGGGGAGCTGTTTTTT.

This chain uses TRBV10-3 with TRBJ2-3; D unresolved. In germline, CDR1 is ENHRY, CDR2 SYGVKD. The CDR3 length is 12 residues. Trimming pared 2 bases from V and 4 bases from J, leaving 4 bases between. CDR3 in amino acids: CAISETADTQYF. CDR3 DNA: TGTGCCATCAGTGAGACGGCAGATACGCAGTATTTT.

This clonotype showed up many times. This rearrangement joins TRBV6-5 to TRBJ2-7, with 7 bases aligning to TRBD1. The junction had 11 bases not matched to a gene; V was cut back by 10 bases and J by 2 bases. This CDR3 is 14 amino acids long. Germline-derived CDR1 and CDR2 are MNHEY and SVGAGI. CDR3 DNA: TGTGCCACCTCGCCCCCGGGGACAGCCTACGAGCAGTACTTC. Translating gives CATSPPGTAYEQYF.

This clonotype was observed many times. The gene calls are TRBV29-1 and TRBJ2-7; TRBD1 agrees at 7 bases. The CDR3 covers 13 residues. CDR1 and CDR2 from the germline V gene are SQVTM and ANQGSEA. V dropped 4 bases and J dropped 3; count of bases not matched to a gene: 6. The CDR3 region is CSVGFGTDYEQYF. The DNA of the CDR3 is TGCAGCGTTGGATTCGGGACAGACTACGAGCAGTACTTC.

This clonotype was counted ten times or more. The V call is TRBV10-3, the J call TRBJ2-5; 8 bases align to TRBD2. Trimming took 4 bases from V and 1 from J; bases not matched to a gene: 5. CDR1 and CDR2 (germline): ENHRY, SYGVKD. The CDR3 extends over 15 amino acids. The CDR3 region is CAISAYGGAQETQYF. CDR3 DNA sequence: TGTGCCATCAGTGCTTACGGGGGGGCCCAAGAGACCCAGTACTTC.

Ten or more counts support this clonotype. V and J are TRBV19 and TRBJ2-1; TRBD2 matches at 9 bases. V lost 9 bases and J lost 6; bases outside the gene matches: 12. There are 15 residues in the CDR3. Germline CDR1 and CDR2: LNHDA and SQIVND (reference sequence). The CDR3 DNA is TGTGCCAGCAATTTAGGGGCTAGCGGGGTCAATGAGCAGTTCTTC. Translated: CASNLGASGVNEQFF.

This clonotype showed up many times. The chain recombines TRBV7-2 with TRBJ2-5; D is perhaps TRBD2 (7 bases). Per germline, CDR1 SGHTA and CDR2 FQGNSA. The CDR3 covers 14 residues. Trimming removed 4 bases from V and 8 bases from J, with 17 bases in between. The CDR3 protein is CASSSRGGPVTQYF. In DNA form, the CDR3 reads TGTGCCAGCAGCTCAAGGGGGGGCCCCGTCACCCAGTACTTC.

This clonotype qualifies as medium-sized (0.01 to 0.1%). The V and J genes are TRBV5-6 and TRBJ2-1; 8 nucleotides align to TRBD2. The CDR3 has 16 residues. The germline gives CDR1 SGHDT, CDR2 YYEEEE. The junction had 5 bases not matched to a gene; V was cut back by 2 bases and J by 1 base. For the CDR3, the DNA is TGTGCCAGCAGCTTCGAAGCGGGGGATTCCTACAATGAGCAGTTCTTC. The encoded protein is CASSFEAGDSYNEQFF.

V and J are TRBV14 and TRBJ1-3; D is unresolved. Trimming stripped 4 bases from V and 8 bases from J, with 9 bases between. Germline CDR1 reads SGHDN; CDR2 reads FVKESK. This CDR3 is built from 12 residues. CDR3 protein: CASSPRWDTIYF. The CDR3 bases are TGTGCCAGCAGCCCTCGATGGGACACCATATATTTT.

V is TRBV6-1 and J is TRBJ1-1, with 9 nucleotides matching TRBD1. V lost 4 bases and J lost 6; bases outside the gene matches: 9. The CDR3 has 15 residues. Germline V gives CDR1 MNHNS, CDR2 SASEGT. The CDR3 coding sequence is TGTGCCAGCAGTGTGGACAGGGGAGGAGTAGCTGAAGCTTTCTTT. Translating it yields CASSVDRGGVAEAFF.

This clonotype was seen ten or more times. V gene TRBV25-1 combines with J gene TRBJ2-3; D unresolved. V was trimmed by 5 bases and J by 4 bases, leaving 22 bases between them. CDR1 is MGHDK and CDR2 is SYGVNS in the germline V gene. There are 17 residues in the CDR3. The CDR3 region has the DNA TGTGCCAGCAGTATCAATTTGGGGTCCGAACGACCAGATACGCAGTATTTT. Its translation is CASSINLGSERPDTQYF.

This rearrangement joins TRBV6-1 to TRBJ2-3; D perhaps matches TRBD2 (5 bases). Germline loops: CDR1 MNHNS, CDR2 SASEGT. CDR3 length: 12 residues. V was clipped by 1 base and J by 8 bases, with 7 bases between them. Written as DNA, the CDR3 is TGTGCCAGCAGTGAAGAGCGGATTACGCAGTATTTT. This translates into CASSEERITQYF.

This clonotype was recorded many times. This sequence joins TRBV5-4 and TRBJ2-3; the D gene is possibly TRBD1 (5 bases). CDR3 size: 16 residues. Germline V gene lookup returns CDR1 SGHNT and CDR2 YYREEE (reference sequence). Deletions cut 4 bases from V and 0 bases from J, with 15 bases between. CDR3 in DNA: TGTGCCAGCAGCCAGAGACAGACAGCTAGCACAGATACGCAGTATTTT. Protein sequence: CASSQRQTASTDTQYF.

This clonotype was detected only a few times. This chain joins TRBV12-3 or TRBV12-4 and TRBJ2-7; TRBD2 is a possible D gene (5 bases). V lost 6 bases, J lost 6 bases, and 18 bases lay in between. There are 14 residues in the CDR3. CDR3 sequence reads: CASSRPLRGPEQYF. CDR3 sequence (DNA): TGTGCCAGCAGCCGCCCTCTCCGGGGTCCCGAGCAGTACTTC.

The chain is built from TRBV11-2 and TRBJ1-3, with D hard to call. The CDR3 is made up of 13 amino acids. Trimming took off 3 bases at V and 2 bases at J, with 5 bases between the two ends. Germline V gives CDR1 SGHAT, CDR2 FQNNGV. The chain's CDR3 is CASSFPAGNTIYF. CDR3 DNA: TGTGCCAGCAGCTTCCCGGCTGGAAACACCATATATTTT.

This clonotype was found many times. The J gene is TRBJ1-1, the V gene TRBV18; TRBD1 is a possible D gene (5 bases). Germline V gene lookup returns CDR1 KGHSH and CDR2 LQKENI. With 3 bases removed from V and 10 bases from J, the gap between germline ends came to 12 bases. The CDR3 is 12 residues long. DNA for the CDR3: TGTGCCAGCTCACCGAGAGGGGAGGTAGCTTTCTTT. Protein sequence: CASSPRGEVAFF. Filled out from reference TRBV18 and TRBJ1-1, the complete variable domain reads NAGVMQNPRHLVRRRGQEARLRCSPMKGHSHVYWYRQLPEEGLKFMVYLQKENIIDESGMPKERFSAEFPKEGPSILRIQQVVRGDSAAYFCASSPRGEVAFFGQGTRLTVV.

This clonotype was counted at least ten times. This chain's CDR3 is CASSLAGGTYNEQFF. The CDR3 DNA sequence: TGTGCCAGCAGTTTAGCGGGGGGCACCTACAATGAGCAGTTCTTC. The rearrangement uses TRBV2 and TRBJ2-1; 10 bases agree with TRBD2. V was clipped by 5 bases and J by 2 bases; unmatched bases: 3. Germline V lookup: CDR1 SNHLY, CDR2 FYNNEI. CDR3 length: 15 amino acids.

This clonotype was seen many times. The J gene is TRBJ1-1, the V gene TRBV3-1; D gene ambiguous. The CDR3 extends over 13 amino acids. Germline loops: CDR1 LGHDT, CDR2 YNNKEL (reference sequence). Trimming took 3 bases from V and 3 from J, leaving 8 bases between them. CDR3 DNA sequence: TGTGCCAGCAGCCATAATCAAGACACTGAAGCTTTCTTT. It is translated as CASSHNQDTEAFF.

In this sample, this clonotype turned up many times. The chain uses TRBV6-1 and TRBJ2-6; unclear D gene. CDR3 length: 15 residues. Per germline, CDR1 MNHNS and CDR2 SASEGT. Deletions cut 6 bases from V and 1 base from J, with 10 bases between. Here the CDR3 DNA reads TGTGCCAGCAGCCCCGACGGATCTGGGGCCAACGTCCTGACTTTC. It codes for CASSPDGSGANVLTF.

This clonotype came up many times. This chain joins TRBV6-2 or TRBV6-3 and TRBJ2-7; D gene ambiguous. Germline assignment: CDR1 MNHEY and CDR2 SVGEGT. V lost 6 bases and J lost 0, with 12 bases in between. CDR3 length equals 14 residues. CDR3 region: CASRDDRSSYEQYF. In nucleotides, the CDR3 is TGTGCCAGCAGAGACGATCGTAGCTCCTACGAGCAGTACTTC.

This clonotype occurred many times. This chain links TRBV7-2 with TRBJ2-5; D unclear. Germline V gene lookup returns CDR1 SGHTA and CDR2 FQGNSA. The CDR3 consists of 13 residues. Trimming left V 0 bases short and J 3 bases short, with 5 bases between. Written as DNA, the CDR3 is TGTGCCAGCAGCTTAGCTAAAGAAGAGACCCAGTACTTC. Its translation is CASSLAKEETQYF. Looking up the rest from reference TRBV7-2 and TRBJ2-5 gives the full variable domain: GAGVSQSPSNKVTEKGKDVELRCDPISGHTALYWYRQSLGQGLEFLIYFQGNSAPDKSGLPSDRFSAERTGGSVSTLTIQRTQQEDSAVYLCASSLAKEETQYFGPGTRLLVL.